The next 26 T cell receptor beta chains were all read from a single sample in a study of PD-L1 blockade in urothelial cancer. Sequencing used immunoSEQ multiplex PCR; TCRdb keeps in-frame clones, though not all of them. Of roughly 130,000 clones in the sample, about four fifths were seen once. Time point indicated: pretreatment peripheral blood. This specimen consisted of PBMCs, obtained around atezolizumab (anti-PD-L1) treatment. These receptors were taken from a man over 45 with urothelial cancer.

This chain connects TRBV7-9 to TRBJ2-7, with TRBD2 matching over 10 bases. CDR1 and CDR2 (germline): SEHNR, FQNEAQ (reference sequence). V lost 5 bases to trimming and J lost 4 bases; unmatched junction nucleotides: 11. This CDR3 is built from 16 residues. CDR3 DNA sequence: TGTGCCAGCAGCACACACGCTAGCGGGAGTCGGTACGAGCAGTACTTC. The encoded protein is CASSTHASGSRYEQYF.

This clone was seen once. The chain couples TRBV29-1 to TRBJ2-3; 7 bases line up with TRBD2. V trimming: 8 bases; J trimming: 6 bases; junction bases outside the gene matches: 14. The CDR3 is 14 amino acids. Germline V gene sequence: CDR1 SQVTM, CDR2 ANQGSEA. The CDR3, as DNA: TGCAGCTCGATTACCGGGGGGAAACGGGATACGCAGTATTTT. This codes for CSSITGGKRDTQYF.

The chain couples TRBV18 to TRBJ2-7; D possibly corresponds to TRBD1 (7 bases). The CDR3 spans 13 residues. V was pared by 6 bases and J by 0 bases, with 9 bases between. CDR1 and CDR2 (germline): KGHSH, LQKENI. DNA of the CDR3: TGTGCCAGCTCCAGGGGGGACTCCTACGAGCAGTACTTC. It yields the protein CASSRGDSYEQYF.

The V gene is TRBV6-1, the J gene TRBJ1-2, with 7 bases identical to TRBD1. The junction had 7 bases not matched to a gene; V was cut back by 5 bases and J by 4 bases. Germline CDR1 MNHNS, CDR2 SASEGT. This CDR3 region has 14 residues. The CDR3 DNA reads as TGTGCCAGCAGTTTTATACGGGACAGCTATGGCTACACCTTC. Protein: CASSFIRDSYGYTF.

The V gene is TRBV4-1, the J gene TRBJ2-1; weak D call: TRBD1 (6 bases). CDR3 length: 15 amino acids. Trimming removed 0 bases at V and 6 bases at J, with 12 bases between. Germline V gene sequence: CDR1 MGHRA, CDR2 YSYEKL. The CDR3 DNA sequence: TGCGCCAGCAGCCAAGATCTCGCCAGGGGCAATGAGCAGTTCTTC. As protein: CASSQDLARGNEQFF.

V gene TRBV7-9 combines with J gene TRBJ1-5; the D gene is possibly TRBD1 (6 bases). The V and J ends lost 5 bases and 3 bases respectively, with 20 bases between them. The CDR3 spans 17 residues. Looked up from germline, CDR1 is SEHNR and CDR2 is FQNEAQ (reference sequence). The CDR3 nucleotides are TGTGCCAGCAGCCCAGGTGGGGGCCTCGCCACCAATCAGCCCCAGCATTTT. Translating it yields CASSPGGGLATNQPQHF.

This clone occurred a few times. This chain joins TRBV30 and TRBJ1-1, with TRBD1 matching 9 bases. CDR1 and CDR2 from the germline V gene are GTSNPN and SVGIG (reference sequence). V gave up 4 bases and J gave up 1 base; unmatched junction bases: 7. This CDR3 spans 15 amino acids. The CDR3 here is CAWIGQGLGNTEAFF. The CDR3 nucleotides are TGTGCCTGGATAGGACAGGGGTTAGGGAACACTGAAGCTTTCTTT. Complete variable domain (other parts from reference TRBV30 and TRBJ1-1): SQTIHQWPATLVQPVGSPLSLECTVEGTSNPNLYWYRQAAGRGLQLLFYSVGIGQISSEVPQNLSASRPQDRQFILSSKKLLLSDSGFYLCAWIGQGLGNTEAFFGQGTRLTVV.

The chain has TRBV19 and TRBJ1-5; 8 bases agree with TRBD1. The V and J ends lost 5 bases and 4 bases, in that order; junction bases with no gene match: 13. The germline gives CDR1 LNHDA, CDR2 SQIVND (reference sequence). This CDR3 spans 17 amino acids. CDR3 DNA: TGTGCCAGTAGTGTTGACAGGGGATCGCAACGAAATCAGCCCCAGCATTTT. This gives the protein CASSVDRGSQRNQPQHF.

This clone was observed once. The rearrangement links TRBV5-6 to TRBJ2-7; 8 nucleotides align to TRBD1. This CDR3 has 15 residues. V gave up 4 bases and J gave up 3 bases; unmatched junction bases: 9. CDR1 SGHDT and CDR2 YYEEEE come from the germline V gene. The CDR3 here is CASSPARTGRYEQYF. The CDR3 DNA follows: TGTGCCAGCAGCCCGGCACGGACAGGGCGCTACGAGCAGTACTTC.

The V gene is TRBV5-1, the J gene TRBJ1-1; D is undetermined. The CDR3 has 15 residues. The germline V and J ends were trimmed by 2 bases and 1 base, with 12 bases remaining between them. CDR1 and CDR2 from the germline V gene are SGHRS and YFSETQ. CDR3 DNA: TGCGCCAGCAGCTTCTATGGGAGAGAGAACACTGAAGCTTTCTTT. Amino acid sequence: CASSFYGRENTEAFF.

This chain connects TRBV2 to TRBJ2-5, with 9 bases aligning to TRBD2. The CDR3 contains 14 residues. V was clipped by 5 bases and J by 4 bases; unmatched bases: 5. Germline values: CDR1 SNHLY, CDR2 FYNNEI. The chain's CDR3 is CASSWTSVGETQYF. DNA for the CDR3: TGTGCCAGCAGTTGGACTAGCGTAGGAGAGACCCAGTACTTC.

The chain couples TRBV16 to TRBJ1-2, with 9 bases fitting TRBD1. The CDR3 consists of 15 residues. Germline assignment: CDR1 KGHSY and CDR2 FQNENV. V gave up 0 bases and J gave up 7 bases; unmatched junction bases: 6. For the CDR3, the DNA is TGTGCCAGCAGCCAATCACAGGGGGCGGTTACTGGCTACACCTTC. It is translated as CASSQSQGAVTGYTF.

This chain joins TRBV5-6 and TRBJ2-1; 7 bases are a match to TRBD1. CDR1 is SGHDT, CDR2 YYEEEE, per germline. After removal of 0 bases from V and 3 bases from J, the junction contained 3 bases not matched to a gene. The CDR3 has 15 residues. This chain's CDR3 is CASSLVGTDYNEQFF. The CDR3 DNA reads TGTGCCAGCAGCTTGGTAGGGACAGACTACAATGAGCAGTTCTTC.

The gene calls are TRBV15 and TRBJ2-3, with TRBD2 identical over 13 bases. Germline-derived CDR1 and CDR2 are LNHNV and YYDKDF (reference sequence). The V and J ends lost 6 bases and 2 bases, in that order; junction bases with no gene match: 8. The CDR3 spans 17 residues. The CDR3 bases are TGTGCCACCAGTCAGGGACTAGCGGGACCCCCCACAGATACGCAGTATTTT. Protein sequence: CATSQGLAGPPTDTQYF.

This clone was counted a few times. The chain links TRBV5-8 to TRBJ1-2, with 7 bases lining up with TRBD1. V shed 4 bases, J shed 3 bases, and the junction held 6 bases outside the gene matches. This CDR3 comprises 14 residues. Per the germline V gene, CDR1 is SGHTS and CDR2 is YDEGEE. Here the CDR3 DNA reads TGTGCCAGCAGCGTAAACAGGGGATACTATGGCTACACCTTC. Amino acids: CASSVNRGYYGYTF. Variable domain in full (rest from reference TRBV5-8 and TRBJ1-2): EAGVTQSPTHLIKTRGQQATLRCSPISGHTSVYWYQQALGLGLQFLLWYDEGEERNRGNFPPRFSGRQFPNYSSELNVNALELEDSALYLCASSVNRGYYGYTFGSGTRLTVV.

The genes are TRBV25-1 and TRBJ2-3; no definite D call. From germline, CDR1 is MGHDK and CDR2 SYGVNS. V lost 2 bases to trimming and J lost 0 bases, with 9 bases between them. This CDR3 region has 15 residues. The CDR3 DNA is TGTGCCAGCAGTGAACCTATGTTTAGCACAGATACGCAGTATTTT. Its translation: CASSEPMFSTDTQYF.

This clone was observed a few times. V gene TRBV5-1 combines with J gene TRBJ1-5; D possibly corresponds to TRBD1 (5 bases). CDR1 and CDR2 (germline): SGHRS, YFSETQ. This CDR3 has 15 residues. V dropped 4 bases and J dropped 1 base, with 12 bases sitting between them. The CDR3 loop is CASSQGPGSNQPQHF. CDR3 DNA: TGCGCCAGCAGCCAGGGTCCAGGGAGCAATCAGCCCCAGCATTTT.

This clone came up once. The chain joins TRBV5-4 to TRBJ2-1; 10 nucleotides match TRBD2. The V gene end was trimmed by 0 bases and the J gene end by 6 bases; junction bases not matched to a gene: 18. This CDR3 comprises 20 residues. In germline, CDR1 is SGHNT, CDR2 YYREEE (reference sequence). The CDR3 region is CASSLGRTGLLIAGGNEQFF. The CDR3 DNA follows: TGTGCCAGCAGCTTGGGGAGGACAGGGCTTCTTATAGCGGGAGGCAATGAGCAGTTCTTC.

The chain joins TRBV25-1 to TRBJ2-2, with D perhaps TRBD2 (5 bases). CDR3 size: 14 residues. V lost 0 bases to trimming and J lost 6 bases, with 8 bases between them. Germline V gives CDR1 MGHDK, CDR2 SYGVNS. The CDR3 sequence: CASSEYDGAGELFF. The CDR3 nucleotides are TGTGCCAGCAGTGAATATGACGGGGCCGGGGAGCTGTTTTTT.

This rearrangement joins TRBV7-9 to TRBJ2-3; D gene uncertain. The germline gives CDR1 SEHNR, CDR2 FQNEAQ (reference sequence). This CDR3 is 17 amino acids long. The V end lost 2 bases, the J end lost 0 bases, and 15 bases lay between the germline ends. DNA of the CDR3: TGTGCCAGCAGCTTAAATCTTGCTCAAACTAGCACAGATACGCAGTATTTT. This gives the protein CASSLNLAQTSTDTQYF.

V and J are TRBV30 and TRBJ1-1, with D perhaps matching TRBD1 (5 bases). V lost 1 base to trimming and J lost 4 bases, with 10 bases between them. Per germline, CDR1 GTSNPN and CDR2 SVGIG (reference sequence). CDR3 length equals 13 residues. The CDR3 DNA reads as TGTGCCTGGAGTGGTCAGGGTGGCACTGAAGCTTTCTTT. Translating it yields CAWSGQGGTEAFF.

The rearrangement links TRBV11-1 to TRBJ2-2, with 8 bases fitting TRBD1. Germline V gives CDR1 SGHAT, CDR2 FQDESV (reference sequence). The CDR3 is made up of 15 amino acids. V shed 6 bases, J shed 4 bases, and the junction held 7 bases outside the gene matches. DNA of the CDR3: TGTGCCAGCAGTACCAGGGGGCGCGGCACCGGGGAGCTGTTTTTT. This gives the protein CASSTRGRGTGELFF.

This sequence joins TRBV28 and TRBJ2-1, with 9 bases aligning to TRBD2. The J segment lost 7 bases and the V segment lost 9 bases, leaving 13 bases of the junction unmatched. CDR3 size: 15 residues. CDR1 and CDR2 (germline): MDHEN, SYDVKM. CDR3 sequence reads: CASLTSGHEGNEQFF. Here the CDR3 DNA reads TGTGCCAGTCTGACTAGCGGACATGAGGGAAATGAGCAGTTCTTC.

The chain recombines TRBV11-2 with TRBJ2-7, with 7 bases matching TRBD1. Germline lookup yields CDR1 SGHAT and CDR2 FQNNGV. The V segment lost 2 bases and the J segment 5 bases; nucleotides outside the gene matches: 12. This CDR3 region has 16 residues. CDR3 in DNA: TGTGCCAGCAGCTTACGTGTACAGGGGAAGATCAACGAGCAGTACTTC. Translation: CASSLRVQGKINEQYF.

The V and J genes are TRBV7-2 and TRBJ1-2; tentative D call: TRBD1 (6 bases). The CDR3 has 13 amino acids. CDR1 and CDR2 from the germline V gene are SGHTA and FQGNSA. Trimming cost V 5 bases and J 6 bases, with 13 bases left between them. The CDR3 coding sequence is TGTGCCAGCAGCCTCGGGACACCGAATGGCTACACCTTC. Its translation is CASSLGTPNGYTF.

V gene TRBV5-1 combines with J gene TRBJ2-3; D perhaps matches TRBD2 (5 bases). Trimming shortened V by 5 bases and J by 3 bases, and 22 bases separated the two germline ends. From germline, CDR1 is SGHRS and CDR2 YFSETQ. CDR3 length: 17 residues. The CDR3 is CASRPGLAGYSTDTQYF. The CDR3 DNA is TGCGCCAGCAGGCCAGGCCTAGCAGGATACTCTACAGATACGCAGTATTTT.